These 9 T cell receptor beta chains came from one sample sequenced in a study of shared clonotypes between healthy human individuals. TCRdb's table, derived via immunoSEQ multiplex PCR, lists solely in-frame clones and lacks some. Of some 530,000 clones in the sample, over 75% were seen once. The specimen sequenced was PBMCs. The receptor source for this set is a middle-aged woman in good health. Some clones in this sample may be carry-over from other donors' samples.

Remarks on this clone: A far larger clone lies a single base away; this is likely a read error. The rearrangement joins TRBV2 to TRBJ2-2; a possible D gene is TRBD2 (6 bases). The CDR3 totals 12 residues. Germline CDR1 reads SNHLY; CDR2 reads FYNNEI. In DNA, the CDR3 is TGTGCCAGCAGTGAAGGGGCCGGGGGGCTGTTTTTT. This translates into CASSEGAGGLFF.

The chain joins TRBV6-5 to TRBJ2-7; 9 bases agree with TRBD1. V dropped 5 bases and J dropped 4; count of bases not matched to a gene: 9. This CDR3 has 15 amino acids. CDR1 is MNHEY, CDR2 SVGAGI, per germline. CDR3 region: CASSRPSTGGYEQYF. The CDR3 bases are TGTGCCAGCAGTCGACCTTCGACAGGGGGTTACGAGCAGTACTTC.

The V gene is TRBV19, the J gene TRBJ2-1, with 13 bases that match TRBD2. Germline V lookup: CDR1 LNHDA, CDR2 SQIVND (reference sequence). The CDR3 is 15 amino acids. V dropped 6 bases and J dropped 8; count of bases not matched to a gene: 7. Written as DNA, the CDR3 is TGTGCCAGTAGCTATACTAGCGGGAGGGCCCATGAGCAGTTCTTC. Translating gives CASSYTSGRAHEQFF.

Concerning this clone: A far larger clone differs by one base, so this is likely a read error. Different DNA sequences within this sample yield the same CDR3. V gene TRBV6-5 combines with J gene TRBJ2-2; the match to TRBD1 covers 8 bases. The V gene end was trimmed by 7 bases and the J gene end by 7 bases; junction bases not matched to a gene: 8. The CDR3 runs to 14 residues. Germline V gene data show CDR1 as MNHEY and CDR2 as SVGAGI. The CDR3 DNA reads TGTGCCAGCACCCCGGACAGGGCTAGCGGGGAGCTGTTTTTT. Encoded protein: CASTPDRASGELFF.

Points on this clone: A far larger clone lies a single base away; this is likely a read error. Other DNA sequences from this sample encode an identical CDR3 as well. The chain carries TRBV4-2 and TRBJ1-2; 7 bases are shared with TRBD1. The germline CDR1 and CDR2 sequences are LGHNA and YNFKEQ. The CDR3 runs 14 residues. The CDR3 spells CASSQEWTGYGYTF. In nucleotides, the CDR3 is TGTGCCAGTAGCCAAGAGTGGACAGGCTATGGCTACACCTTC.

The chain couples TRBV27 to TRBJ1-2; 9 bases fit TRBD1. CDR1 MNHEY and CDR2 SMNVEV come from the germline V gene (reference sequence). The CDR3 runs to 14 residues. J was trimmed by 4 bases and V by 5 bases; bases with no gene match: 5. Here the CDR3 DNA reads TGTGCCAGCAGTCCCCGGGACAGGGCCTATGGCTACACCTTC. It encodes CASSPRDRAYGYTF.

This clone was found a few times. Other nucleotide sequences in the sample specify the same CDR3. The genes are TRBV4-3 and TRBJ2-1, with TRBD2 identical over 10 bases. This CDR3 has 14 amino acids. From germline, CDR1 is LGHNA and CDR2 YSLEER. V lost 3 bases and J lost 9; bases outside the gene matches: 5. CDR3 region: CASSQLAGAAEQFF. CDR3 nucleotide sequence: TGCGCCAGCAGCCAGCTAGCGGGAGCGGCTGAGCAGTTCTTC.

This rearrangement joins TRBV5-1 to TRBJ1-3; D remains unclear. Trimming removed 5 bases from V and 6 bases from J, with 15 bases in between. The CDR3 contains 14 residues. Germline CDR1 SGHRS, CDR2 YFSETQ. Here the CDR3 reads CASSYSSQENTIYF. The DNA of the CDR3 is TGCGCCAGCAGTTATAGCTCCCAGGAAAACACCATATATTTT.

The chain links TRBV4-1 to TRBJ2-2; 9 nucleotides match TRBD1. The CDR3 totals 16 residues. Looked up from germline, CDR1 is MGHRA and CDR2 is YSYEKL. The junction had 8 bases not matched to a gene; V was cut back by 5 bases and J by 4 bases. The CDR3 DNA reads TGCGCCAGCAGCTTCAGGGACAGGGAGATCACCGGGGAGCTGTTTTTT. Translation: CASSFRDREITGELFF.